What follows describes a single TCR beta chain. This specimen belongs to a study of blood T cell repertoires in COVID-19. The wider study: T cells, B-cell-depleted T cells, or PBMCs supplied cDNA or gDNA.

The germline V gene encodes CDR1 LGHDT and CDR2 YNNKEL (reference sequence). Trimming stripped 2 bases from V and 3 bases from J, with 10 bases between. CDR3 size: 14 residues. Generated by immunoSEQ multiplex PCR, the TCRdb table keeps only in-frame clones and is missing some. The sample includes around 440,000 clones, around 88% seen only once; the top ten take 10% to 15%. The sample consisted of peripheral blood. The chain uses TRBV3-1 (or the pseudogene TRBV3-2) and TRBJ1-2; D call uncertain. The sequence was collected from a woman aged 45-59 years with COVID-19, enrolled during active disease. The CDR3 nucleotides are TGTGCCAGCAGCCAACTTGGACTGGACTATGGCTACACCTTC. It codes for CASSQLGLDYGYTF.